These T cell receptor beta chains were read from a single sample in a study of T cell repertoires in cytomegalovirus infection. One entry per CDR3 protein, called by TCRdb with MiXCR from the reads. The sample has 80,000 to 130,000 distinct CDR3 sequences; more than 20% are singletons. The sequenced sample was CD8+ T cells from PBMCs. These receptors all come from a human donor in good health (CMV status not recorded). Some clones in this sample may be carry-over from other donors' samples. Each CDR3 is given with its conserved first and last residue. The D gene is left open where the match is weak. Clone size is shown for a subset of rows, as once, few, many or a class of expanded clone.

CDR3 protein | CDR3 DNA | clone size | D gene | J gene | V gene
CASSFRGRRNGYTF | TGTGCCAGCAGTTTTCGGGGGCGACGGAATGGCTACACCTTC | many | . | TRBJ1-2 | TRBV28
CASSSPRQGQETQYF | TGTGCCAGCAGTTCCCCCAGACAGGGGCAAGAGACCCAGTACTTC | . | TRBD1 | TRBJ2-5 | TRBV6-5
CASSQERRSSGEAGELFF | TGCGCCAGCAGCCAAGAAAGGCGAAGCTCCGGGGAGGCCGGGGAGCTGTTTTTT | . | . | TRBJ2-2 | TRBV4-1
CSPPGGQYPYNSPLHF | TGCAGCCCCCCGGGGGGGCAGTACCCTTATAATTCACCCCTCCACTTT | many | . | TRBJ1-6 | TRBV29-1
CASSVAYKGDSGYTF | TGTGCCAGCAGCGTAGCTTATAAAGGGGACAGTGGCTACACCTTC | . | TRBD1 | TRBJ1-2 | TRBV9
CASNPSGATLNEQFF | TGTGCCAGCAACCCTAGCGGGGCCACCCTCAATGAGCAGTTCTTC | many | TRBD2 | TRBJ2-1 | TRBV11-1
CASSLVRAPVGSYNEQFF | TGTGCCAGCAGCTTAGTGAGGGCCCCTGTCGGCTCCTACAATGAGCAGTTCTTC | many | . | TRBJ2-1 | TRBV7-8
CASSLKRPGTDTQYF | TGTGCCAGCAGCTTAAAAAGGCCGGGAACAGATACGCAGTATTTT | once | . | TRBJ2-3 | TRBV7-6
CASRYGQGKETQYF | TGTGCCAGCAGATACGGACAGGGAAAAGAGACCCAGTACTTC | many | TRBD1 | TRBJ2-5 | TRBV7-2
CASSLGVGTEAFF | TGTGCCAGCAGCTTAGGGGTGGGGACTGAAGCTTTCTTT | many | . | TRBJ1-1 | TRBV7-2
CASSSRTGAGDEQFF | TGTGCCAGCAGCTCCCGGACAGGGGCGGGCGATGAGCAGTTCTTC | many | TRBD1 | TRBJ2-1 | TRBV6-6
CSAPTGGTYEQYF | TGCAGTGCTCCAACCGGGGGCACCTACGAGCAGTACTTC | few | . | TRBJ2-7 | TRBV20-1
CASSYSDESSYNEQFF | TGTGCCAGCAGTTACTCGGACGAAAGCTCCTACAATGAGCAGTTCTTC | few | . | TRBJ2-1 | TRBV6-5
CSVGDNEQFF | TGCAGCGTTGGGGACAATGAGCAGTTCTTC | . | . | TRBJ2-1 | TRBV29-1
CASTPGTVNTEAFF | TGTGCCAGCACACCAGGGACAGTGAACACTGAAGCTTTCTTT | few | TRBD1 | TRBJ1-1 | TRBV28
CASRGGPADEQFF | TGTGCCAGCCGGGGGGGCCCCGCTGATGAGCAGTTCTTC | . | TRBD2 | TRBJ2-1 | TRBV6-5
CASSDRTSSYEQYF | TGCGCCAGCAGCGATAGGACGAGCTCCTACGAGCAGTACTTC | few | . | TRBJ2-7 | TRBV5-1
CASSYIGVREQFF | TGTGCCAGCAGTTACATTGGTGTGAGGGAGCAGTTCTTC | . | . | TRBJ2-1 | TRBV6-2/TRBV6-3
CASSQGGGHQETQYF | TGTGCCAGCAGCCAAGGAGGGGGGCACCAAGAGACCCAGTACTTC | many | . | TRBJ2-5 | TRBV14
CASSPRTSATDTQYF | TGTGCCAGCAGCCCACGGACTAGCGCCACAGATACGCAGTATTTT | . | TRBD2 | TRBJ2-3 | TRBV2
CAITTTGGNGYTF | TGTGCCATCACCACAACAGGGGGCAATGGCTACACCTTC | . | TRBD1 | TRBJ1-2 | TRBV10-3
CASSTRTSGRDSSYNEQFF | TGCGCCAGCAGCACCCGGACTAGCGGGAGGGACAGCTCCTACAATGAGCAGTTCTTC | once | TRBD2 | TRBJ2-1 | TRBV5-1
CATSVRGGDIQYF | TGTGCCACCAGTGTCAGGGGGGGGGACATTCAGTACTTC | . | . | TRBJ2-4 | TRBV6-2/TRBV6-3
CATSDSDRVREEQYF | TGTGCCACCAGTGACTCCGACAGGGTACGCGAGGAGCAGTACTTC | few | TRBD1 | TRBJ2-7 | TRBV24-1
CASIKGGQGLNTEAFF | TGTGCCAGCATCAAGGGGGGACAGGGGCTGAACACTGAAGCTTTCTTT | few | TRBD1 | TRBJ1-1 | TRBV7-9
CASSQDLGSSETQYF | TGCGCCAGCAGCCAAGACCTGGGTAGCAGCGAGACCCAGTACTTC | few | . | TRBJ2-5 | TRBV4-1
CASSLEGPWTEAFF | TGTGCCAGCAGCTTGGAGGGGCCGTGGACTGAAGCTTTCTTT | once | . | TRBJ1-1 | TRBV5-6
CASGEGGFEQFF | TGTGCTAGTGGTGAGGGAGGTTTTGAGCAGTTCTTC | . | . | TRBJ2-1 | TRBV12-5
CASSQVSGLAGVNEQFF | TGTGCCAGCAGCCAAGTGAGCGGACTAGCGGGGGTGAATGAGCAGTTCTTC | few | TRBD2 | TRBJ2-1 | TRBV3-1
CSAGQGNNYGYTF | TGCAGCGCCGGACAGGGGAATAACTATGGCTACACCTTC | . | TRBD1 | TRBJ1-2 | TRBV29-1